Listed below are T cell receptor beta chains from one sample, sequenced in a study of blood T cell repertoires in COVID-19. Some clones are missing from TCRdb's copy, which holds only in-frame ones; the method was immunoSEQ multiplex PCR. The profile covers approximately 190,000 clones, with roughly four fifths appearing a single time and roughly 6.6% taken by the ten largest. The sample taken for sequencing was peripheral blood. The receptor source for this set is a woman aged 40 to 50 with acute or convalescent COVID-19. CDR3s leave out the opening cysteine and the closing phenylalanine or tryptophan. Expanded clones are given a class, and other clones once, few, many or no size at all.

len: 12; j_gene: TRBJ1-1; v_gene: TRBV19; abundance: once; CDR3aa: ASSIGQTLTEAF
len: 12; j_gene: TRBJ1-3; v_gene: TRBV28; abundance: .; CDR3aa: ASSFDRSGNTIY
len: 14; j_gene: TRBJ2-1; v_gene: TRBV30; abundance: .; CDR3aa: AWSEVDTMFYNEQF
len: 14; j_gene: TRBJ1-5; v_gene: TRBV4-1; abundance: .; CDR3aa: ASSQGGLAGGKPQH
len: 13; j_gene: TRBJ1-5; v_gene: TRBV7-8; abundance: many; CDR3aa: ASSLLQGPSQPQH
len: 14; j_gene: TRBJ2-3; v_gene: TRBV18; abundance: once; CDR3aa: ASSRGSVAGTDTQY
len: 13; j_gene: TRBJ1-2; v_gene: TRBV27; abundance: .; CDR3aa: ASMATWGVRYGYT
len: 14; j_gene: TRBJ2-3; v_gene: TRBV7-2; abundance: .; CDR3aa: ASSFAGTSGLNTQY
len: 13; j_gene: TRBJ2-7; v_gene: TRBV5-4; abundance: .; CDR3aa: ASSRVAGGDYEQY
len: 13; j_gene: TRBJ2-7; v_gene: TRBV28; abundance: .; CDR3aa: ASSFRGRISYEQY
len: 14; j_gene: TRBJ1-5; v_gene: TRBV28; abundance: .; CDR3aa: ASSLPDSYSNQPQH
len: 13; j_gene: TRBJ2-1; v_gene: TRBV10-2; abundance: .; CDR3aa: ASSEWTGGNNEQF
len: 15; j_gene: TRBJ1-6; v_gene: TRBV28; abundance: .; CDR3aa: ASSLWGPGQGNSPLH
len: 15; j_gene: TRBJ1-1; v_gene: TRBV19; abundance: .; CDR3aa: ASSKTYLRRGSTEAF
len: 12; j_gene: TRBJ2-6; v_gene: TRBV9; abundance: .; CDR3aa: ASSPRAGANVLT
len: 14; j_gene: TRBJ2-7; v_gene: TRBV6-1; abundance: .; CDR3aa: ASSDLLAGAIYEQY
len: 13; j_gene: TRBJ1-6; v_gene: TRBV5-1; abundance: .; CDR3aa: ASSSQTGGNSPLH